This T cell receptor beta chain was sequenced for a study of tumor-infiltrating lymphocytes in primary liver carcinoma. Taking about 20-31 mg of unsorted bulk tissue, the authors co-extracted RNA and DNA. In the case of this clonotype: The junction and the germline gene differ at one end; a read error may be behind it.

Germline CDR1 is SGHAT and CDR2 is FQNNGV. CDR3 size: 11 residues. Researchers generated TCR beta cDNA from approximately 520 ng of total RNA, relying on a constant-region primer. Three nested multiplex PCR rounds, a slightly modified ARM-PCR method, built the TCR beta libraries. The first two PCR rounds, approximately 10 cycles each, used TRBV1-TRBV30 forward primers and a C-beta reverse primer. A single record per CDR3 protein comes from TCRdb applying MiXCR to the multiplex PCR reads. The data contain about 120,000 distinct CDR3 sequences, around 60% of them singletons. The source is a woman aged 55-70 years with primary liver carcinoma and hepatitis B virus infection. The chain links TRBV11-2 to TRBJ2-5, with D tentatively TRBD2 (5 bases). The sequenced sample consisted of liver tumor tissue from sampling region 1. Subset denoted: tumor region T1, superior pole. The CDR3 is CASSQAETHYF. CDR3 bases: TGTGCCAGCAGCCAAGCGGAGACTCACTATTTC.